This T cell receptor (beta chain) was identified during a study of blood T cell repertoires in COVID-19. Study-wide background: COVID-19 samples from acute and convalescent phases originated in the United States, Italy and Spain.

Assay: immunoSEQ multiplex PCR; the TCRdb copy retains only in-frame clones and omits some. The sample lists about 90,000 clones; over 80% were seen once. Sequencing was carried out using peripheral blood. The receptor's source is an elderly woman with active or convalescent COVID-19.

CDR3 coding DNA: TGTGCCAGCAGTGACGATCCGGCAGATACGCAGTATTTT. Translation gives CASSDDPADTQYF. The genes are TRBV6-4 and TRBJ2-3; D remains unclear. The CDR3 runs 13 residues. The germline V gene has CDR1 MRHNA and CDR2 SNTAGT. Trimming took 2 bases from V and 4 from J, leaving 7 bases between them.